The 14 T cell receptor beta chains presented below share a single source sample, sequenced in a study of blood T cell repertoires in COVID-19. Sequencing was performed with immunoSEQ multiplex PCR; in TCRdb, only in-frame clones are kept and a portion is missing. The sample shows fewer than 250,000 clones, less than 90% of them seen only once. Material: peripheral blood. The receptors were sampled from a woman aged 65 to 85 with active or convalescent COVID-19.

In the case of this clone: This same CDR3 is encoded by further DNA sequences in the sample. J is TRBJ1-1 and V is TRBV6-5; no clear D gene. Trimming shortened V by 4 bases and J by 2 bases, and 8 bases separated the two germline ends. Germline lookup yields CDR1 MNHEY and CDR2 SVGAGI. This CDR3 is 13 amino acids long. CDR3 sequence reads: CASSFNRNTEAFF. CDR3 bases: TGTGCCAGCAGTTTCAATAGAAACACTGAAGCTTTCTTT.

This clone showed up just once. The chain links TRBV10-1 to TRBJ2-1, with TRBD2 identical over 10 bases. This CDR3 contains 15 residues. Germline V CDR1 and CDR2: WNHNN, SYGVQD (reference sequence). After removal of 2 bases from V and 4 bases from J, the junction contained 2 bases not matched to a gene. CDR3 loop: CASSEPGLAYNEQFF. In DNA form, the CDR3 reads TGCGCCAGCAGTGAGCCGGGACTAGCGTACAATGAGCAGTTCTTC.

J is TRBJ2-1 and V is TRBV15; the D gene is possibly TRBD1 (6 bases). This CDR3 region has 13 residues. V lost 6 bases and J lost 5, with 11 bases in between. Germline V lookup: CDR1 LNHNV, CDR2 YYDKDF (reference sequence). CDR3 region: CATRPDRHNEQFF. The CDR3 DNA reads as TGTGCCACCAGACCGGACAGACACAATGAGCAGTTCTTC. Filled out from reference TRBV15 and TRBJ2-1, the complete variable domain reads DAMVIQNPRYQVTQFGKPVTLSCSQTLNHNVMYWYQQKSSQAPKLLFHYYDKDFNNEADTPDNFQSRRPNTSFCFLDIRSPGLGDTAMYLCATRPDRHNEQFFGPGTRLTVL.

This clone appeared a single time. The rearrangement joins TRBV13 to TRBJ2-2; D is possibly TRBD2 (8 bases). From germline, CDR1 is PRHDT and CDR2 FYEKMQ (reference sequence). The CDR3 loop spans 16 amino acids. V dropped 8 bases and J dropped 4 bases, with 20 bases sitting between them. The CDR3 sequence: CASATGAGGPTGELFF. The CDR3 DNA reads TGTGCCAGCGCCACAGGGGCGGGGGGTCCCACCGGGGAGCTGTTTTTT.

The CDR3 protein is CASSEYRGNTEAFF. CDR3 nucleotides: TGTGCCAGCAGTGAATACAGGGGGAACACTGAAGCTTTCTTT. The rearrangement joins TRBV2 to TRBJ1-1; 7 bases are a match to TRBD1. Looked up from germline, CDR1 is SNHLY and CDR2 is FYNNEI. J lost 1 base, V lost 2 bases, and 1 base had no gene match. The CDR3 runs 14 residues.

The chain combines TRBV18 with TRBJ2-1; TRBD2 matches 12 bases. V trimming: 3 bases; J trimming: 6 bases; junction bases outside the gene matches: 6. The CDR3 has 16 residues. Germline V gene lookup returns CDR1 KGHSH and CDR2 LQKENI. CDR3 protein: CASSPPLAGGGNEQFF. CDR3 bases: TGTGCCAGCTCACCCCCTCTAGCGGGAGGGGGCAATGAGCAGTTCTTC.

The CDR3 loop reads CASSQGGRGETQYF. The CDR3 nucleotides are TGTGCCAGCAGCCAGGGGGGTAGGGGGGAGACCCAGTACTTC. The chain couples TRBV7-2 to TRBJ2-5; D perhaps matches TRBD1 (7 bases). Trimming shortened V by 5 bases and J by 5 bases, and 15 bases separated the two germline ends. The CDR3 loop spans 14 amino acids. Germline-derived CDR1 and CDR2 are SGHTA and FQGNSA.

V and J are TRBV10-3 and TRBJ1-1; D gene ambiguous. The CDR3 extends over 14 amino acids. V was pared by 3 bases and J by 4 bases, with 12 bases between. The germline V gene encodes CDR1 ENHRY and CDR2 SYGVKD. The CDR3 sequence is CAISDRAGSTEAFF. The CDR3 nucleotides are TGTGCCATCAGTGATCGGGCGGGCAGCACTGAAGCTTTCTTT.

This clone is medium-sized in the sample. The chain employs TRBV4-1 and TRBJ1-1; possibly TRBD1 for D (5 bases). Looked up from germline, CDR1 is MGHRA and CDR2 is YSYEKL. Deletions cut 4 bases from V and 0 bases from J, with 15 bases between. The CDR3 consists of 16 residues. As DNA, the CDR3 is TGCGCCAGCAGCCCCAGGGCGGGGTCGGTGAACACTGAAGCTTTCTTT. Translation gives CASSPRAGSVNTEAFF.

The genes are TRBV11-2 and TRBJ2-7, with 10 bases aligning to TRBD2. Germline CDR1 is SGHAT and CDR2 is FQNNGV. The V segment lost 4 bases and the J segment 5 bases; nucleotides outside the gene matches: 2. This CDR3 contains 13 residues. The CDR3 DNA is TGTGCCAGCAGCTCGACTAGCGGGCACGAGCAGTACTTC. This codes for CASSSTSGHEQYF.

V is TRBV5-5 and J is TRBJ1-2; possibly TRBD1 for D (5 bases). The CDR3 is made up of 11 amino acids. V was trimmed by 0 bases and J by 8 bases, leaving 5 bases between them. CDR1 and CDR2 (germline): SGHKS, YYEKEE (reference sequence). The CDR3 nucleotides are TGTGCCAGCAGCTTGGGGGGCGGCTACACCTTC. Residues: CASSLGGGYTF.

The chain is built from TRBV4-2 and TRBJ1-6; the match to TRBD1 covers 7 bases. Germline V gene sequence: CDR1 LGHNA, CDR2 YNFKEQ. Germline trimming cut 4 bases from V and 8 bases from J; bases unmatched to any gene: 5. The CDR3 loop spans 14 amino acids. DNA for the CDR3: TGTGCCAGCAGCCTCGACAGGGCGGATTCACCCCTCCACTTT. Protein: CASSLDRADSPLHF.

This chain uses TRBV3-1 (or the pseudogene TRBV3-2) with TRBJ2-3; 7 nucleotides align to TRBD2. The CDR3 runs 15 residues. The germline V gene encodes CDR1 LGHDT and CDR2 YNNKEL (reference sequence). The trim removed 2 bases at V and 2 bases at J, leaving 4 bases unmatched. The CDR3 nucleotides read TGTGCCAGCAGCCAAACTAGCGACTACACAGATACGCAGTATTTT. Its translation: CASSQTSDYTDTQYF.

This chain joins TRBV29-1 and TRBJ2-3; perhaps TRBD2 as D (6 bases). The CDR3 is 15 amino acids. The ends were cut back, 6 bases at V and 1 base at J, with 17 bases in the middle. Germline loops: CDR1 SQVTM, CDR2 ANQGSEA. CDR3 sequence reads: CSVDGTLKGTDTQYF. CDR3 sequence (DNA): TGCAGCGTCGACGGGACTCTGAAGGGCACAGATACGCAGTATTTT.